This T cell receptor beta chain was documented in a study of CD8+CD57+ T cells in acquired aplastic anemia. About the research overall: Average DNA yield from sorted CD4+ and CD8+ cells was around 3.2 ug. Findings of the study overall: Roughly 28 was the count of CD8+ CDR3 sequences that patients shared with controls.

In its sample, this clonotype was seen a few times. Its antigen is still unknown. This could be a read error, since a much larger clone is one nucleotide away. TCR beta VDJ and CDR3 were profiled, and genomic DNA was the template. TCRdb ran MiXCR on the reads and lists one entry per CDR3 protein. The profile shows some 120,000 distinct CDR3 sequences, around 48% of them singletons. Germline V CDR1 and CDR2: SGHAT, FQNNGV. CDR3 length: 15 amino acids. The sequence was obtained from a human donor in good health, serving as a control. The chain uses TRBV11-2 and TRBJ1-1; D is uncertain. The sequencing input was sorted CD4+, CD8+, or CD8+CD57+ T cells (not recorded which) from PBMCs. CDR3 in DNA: TGTGCCAGCAGCTTACGAGGCGTGGAAAACACTGGAGCTTTCTTT. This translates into CASSLRGVENTGAFF.